The entry that follows covers one T cell receptor (beta chain) sequence. It has no known antigen specificity. No base-level quality is on record; no much larger clone is a single base apart. The sample originates from a study of metastatic and nonmetastatic thyroid tumors (dated by TCRdb to the early 2020s). At the level of the whole study: The researchers compared repertoires between peripheral blood samples and tumor or nodule tissue samples from patients with malignant or benign thyroid disease.

Before undergoing thyroid surgery, none of the patients had been given any kind of treatment. The study retrospectively analysed patient clinical samples collected from about 2012 to 2019 using T-cell receptor beta sequencing. Summary of the overall study and its limitations: In both blood and tumor samples, TCR beta diversity was reported to be significantly higher in malignant tumors than in benign nodules.

Receptors were amplified or captured by PCR. The instrument given in TCRdb is Illumina HiSeq 4000. High-throughput sequencing was used to profile the CDR3 region of the TCR beta-chain in every patient. For the original study's pipeline: Drawing on CDR3 differences between clinicopathological groups, the researchers built a classifier meant to tell apart patients with distant-metastatic papillary thyroid cancer. To measure repertoire diversity the researchers used the Shannon index, while the Morisita-Horn index served to gauge how similar the tumor and blood repertoires were. In TCRdb, the public reads were trimmed at Q25 with fastp and aligned with MiXCR, with productive beta chains retained. It is TCRdb's table, rather than the study itself, that gives the V and J calls and clone size. The sample table lists roughly 15,000 clones, about 22% of them with a count of one. The ten largest clones take up 21% of the sample.

The germline V gene (reference sequence) provides CDR1 SEHNR and CDR2 FQNEAQ. From cysteine to phenylalanine, the CDR3 is 13 amino acids long. Kept here is only the CDR3 DNA, which spans 39 bases and is read in frame from base 1. The V and J ends are trimmed by 5 bases and 7 bases, leaving 12 bases between them. This sequence uses TRBV7-9 and TRBJ2-1; too little of a D gene remains to name it. Sequencing used adjacent normal tissue. The TCR sequence derives from a female donor with papillary thyroid cancer or a benign thyroid nodule (not recorded which). Some clones in this sample may be carry-over from other donors' samples. The sequenced DNA: TGTGCCAGCAGCCAGTCGAAAGGGAATGAGCAGTTCTTC. The translation is CASSQSKGNEQFF.